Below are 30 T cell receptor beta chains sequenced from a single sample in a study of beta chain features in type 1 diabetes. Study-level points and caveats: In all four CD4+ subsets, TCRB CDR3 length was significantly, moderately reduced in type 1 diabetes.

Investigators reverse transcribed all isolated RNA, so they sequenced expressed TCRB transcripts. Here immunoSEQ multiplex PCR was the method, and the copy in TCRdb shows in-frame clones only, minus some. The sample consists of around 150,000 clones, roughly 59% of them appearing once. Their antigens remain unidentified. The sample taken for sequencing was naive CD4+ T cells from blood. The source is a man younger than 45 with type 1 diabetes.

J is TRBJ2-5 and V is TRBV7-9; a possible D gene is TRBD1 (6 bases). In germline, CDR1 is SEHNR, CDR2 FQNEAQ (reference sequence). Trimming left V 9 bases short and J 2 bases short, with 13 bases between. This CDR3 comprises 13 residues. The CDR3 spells CASHLTGQETQYF. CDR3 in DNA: TGTGCCAGTCACCTGACAGGACAAGAGACCCAGTACTTC.

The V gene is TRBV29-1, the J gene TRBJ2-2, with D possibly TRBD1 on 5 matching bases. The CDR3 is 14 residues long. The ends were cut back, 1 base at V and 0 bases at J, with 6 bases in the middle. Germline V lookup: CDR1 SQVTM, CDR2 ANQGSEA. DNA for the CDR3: TGCAGCGTTGAAGCGACAGCGAACACCGGGGAGCTGTTTTTT. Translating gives CSVEATANTGELFF.

CDR3: CSVLTRVAYEQYF. CDR3 coding DNA: TGCAGCGTCCTCACGCGTGTGGCCTACGAGCAGTACTTC. The V call is TRBV29-1, the J call TRBJ2-7; D is unclear. CDR3 length: 13 amino acids. Trimming removed 6 bases at V and 2 bases at J, with 14 bases between. CDR1 SQVTM and CDR2 ANQGSEA come from the germline V gene.

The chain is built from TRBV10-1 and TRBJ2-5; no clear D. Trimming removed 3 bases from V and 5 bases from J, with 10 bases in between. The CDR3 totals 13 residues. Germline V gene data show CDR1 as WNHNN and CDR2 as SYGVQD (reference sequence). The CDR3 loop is CASSDAQLETQYF. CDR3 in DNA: TGCGCCAGCAGTGACGCGCAGCTCGAGACCCAGTACTTC.

The CDR3 protein is CASSLLDYNEQFF. In DNA form, the CDR3 reads TGTGCCAGCAGCCTACTAGATTACAATGAGCAGTTCTTC. The chain joins TRBV2 to TRBJ2-1; D is possibly TRBD2 (5 bases). V lost 6 bases to trimming and J lost 4 bases, with 10 bases between them. This CDR3 contains 13 residues. The germline gives CDR1 SNHLY, CDR2 FYNNEI.

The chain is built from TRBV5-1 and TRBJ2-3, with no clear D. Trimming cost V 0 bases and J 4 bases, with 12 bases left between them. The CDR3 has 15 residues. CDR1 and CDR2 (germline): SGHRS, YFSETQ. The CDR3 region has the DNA TGCGCCAGCAGCTTGGGAGAATTGAAGGCAGATACGCAGTATTTT. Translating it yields CASSLGELKADTQYF.

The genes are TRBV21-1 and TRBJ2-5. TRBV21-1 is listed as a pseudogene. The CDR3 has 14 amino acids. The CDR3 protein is CASSKSDLPETQYF. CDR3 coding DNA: TGTGCCAGCAGCAAATCGGACCTACCAGAGACCCAGTACTTC.

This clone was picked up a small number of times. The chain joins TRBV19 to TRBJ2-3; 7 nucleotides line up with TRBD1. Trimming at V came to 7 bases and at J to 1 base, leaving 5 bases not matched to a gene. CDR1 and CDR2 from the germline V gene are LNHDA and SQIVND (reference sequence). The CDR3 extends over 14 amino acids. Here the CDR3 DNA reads TGTGCCAGTACCTCCACAGGGGGCACAGATACGCAGTATTTT. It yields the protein CASTSTGGTDTQYF.

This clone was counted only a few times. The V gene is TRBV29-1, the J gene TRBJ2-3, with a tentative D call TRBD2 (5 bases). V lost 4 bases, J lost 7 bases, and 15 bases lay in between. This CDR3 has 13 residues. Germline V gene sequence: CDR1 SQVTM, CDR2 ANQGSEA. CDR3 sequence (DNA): TGCAGCGTTGGGACTCCCTTAGGAAATACGCAGTATTTT. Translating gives CSVGTPLGNTQYF.

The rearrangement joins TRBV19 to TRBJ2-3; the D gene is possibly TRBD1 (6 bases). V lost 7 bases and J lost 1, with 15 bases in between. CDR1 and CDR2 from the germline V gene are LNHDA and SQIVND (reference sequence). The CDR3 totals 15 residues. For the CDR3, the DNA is TGTGCCAGTAAGGCAAGGGGGATCGGCACAGATACGCAGTATTTT. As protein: CASKARGIGTDTQYF.

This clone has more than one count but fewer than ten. This chain's CDR3 is CASSLSQGSNEKLFF. Written as DNA, the CDR3 is TGTGCCAGCAGCTTATCTCAGGGATCTAATGAAAAACTGTTTTTT. The chain links TRBV7-9 to TRBJ1-4, with a tentative D call TRBD1 (5 bases). Germline V CDR1 and CDR2: SEHNR, FQNEAQ (reference sequence). V was clipped by 2 bases and J by 3 bases, with 10 bases between them. This CDR3 region has 15 residues. The full variable domain, its missing parts supplied by reference TRBV7-9 and TRBJ1-4, is DTGVSQNPRHKITKRGQNVTFRCDPISEHNRLYWYRQTLGQGPEFLTYFQNEAQLEKSRLLSDRFSAERPKGSFSTLEIQRTEQGDSAMYLCASSLSQGSNEKLFFGSGTQLSVL.

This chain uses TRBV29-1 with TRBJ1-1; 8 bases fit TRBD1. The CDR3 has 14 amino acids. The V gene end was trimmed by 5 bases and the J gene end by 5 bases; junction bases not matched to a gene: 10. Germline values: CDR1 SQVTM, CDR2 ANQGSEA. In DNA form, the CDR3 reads TGCAGCGTTCACCGGACAGGGCTTTCGACTGAAGCTTTCTTT. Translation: CSVHRTGLSTEAFF.

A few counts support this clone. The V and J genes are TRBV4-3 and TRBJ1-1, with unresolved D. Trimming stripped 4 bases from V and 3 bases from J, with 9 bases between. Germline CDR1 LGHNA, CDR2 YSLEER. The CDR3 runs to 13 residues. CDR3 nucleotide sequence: TGCGCCAGCAGCCCGAATGTGGACACTGAAGCTTTCTTT. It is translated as CASSPNVDTEAFF.

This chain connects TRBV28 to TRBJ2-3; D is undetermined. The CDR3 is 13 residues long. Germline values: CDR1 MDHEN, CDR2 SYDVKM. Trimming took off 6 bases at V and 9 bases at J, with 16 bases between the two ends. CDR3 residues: CASSQGDTGTQYF. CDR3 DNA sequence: TGTGCCAGCAGCCAAGGAGACACTGGGACGCAGTATTTT. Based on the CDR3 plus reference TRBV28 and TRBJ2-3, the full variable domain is DVKVTQSSRYLVKRTGEKVFLECVQDMDHENMFWYRQDPGLGLRLIYFSYDVKMKEKGDIPEGYSVSREKKERFSLILESASTNQTSMYLCASSQGDTGTQYFGPGTRLTVL.

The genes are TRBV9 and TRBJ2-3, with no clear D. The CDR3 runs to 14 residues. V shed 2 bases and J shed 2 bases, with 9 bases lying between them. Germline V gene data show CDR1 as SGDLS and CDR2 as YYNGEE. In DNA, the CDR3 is TGTGCCAGCAGCGTGCGGAGTCACACAGATACGCAGTATTTT. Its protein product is CASSVRSHTDTQYF.

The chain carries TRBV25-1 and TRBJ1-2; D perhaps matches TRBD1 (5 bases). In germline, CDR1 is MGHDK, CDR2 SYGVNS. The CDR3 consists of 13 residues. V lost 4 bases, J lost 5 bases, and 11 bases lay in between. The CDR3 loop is CASSGGPPYGYTF. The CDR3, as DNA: TGTGCCAGCAGTGGGGGACCGCCGTATGGCTACACCTTC.

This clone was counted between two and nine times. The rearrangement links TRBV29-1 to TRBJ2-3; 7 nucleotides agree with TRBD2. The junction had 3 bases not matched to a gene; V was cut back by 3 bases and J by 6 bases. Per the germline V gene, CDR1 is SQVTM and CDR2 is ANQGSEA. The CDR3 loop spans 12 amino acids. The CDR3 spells CSVDLGGDTQYF. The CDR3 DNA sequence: TGCAGCGTTGACCTGGGAGGGGATACGCAGTATTTT.

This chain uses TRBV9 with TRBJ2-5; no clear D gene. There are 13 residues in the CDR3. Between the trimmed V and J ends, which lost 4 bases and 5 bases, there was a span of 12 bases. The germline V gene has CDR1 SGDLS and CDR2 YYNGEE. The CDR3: CASSQWGTETQYF. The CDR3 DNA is TGTGCCAGCAGCCAGTGGGGTACGGAGACCCAGTACTTC.

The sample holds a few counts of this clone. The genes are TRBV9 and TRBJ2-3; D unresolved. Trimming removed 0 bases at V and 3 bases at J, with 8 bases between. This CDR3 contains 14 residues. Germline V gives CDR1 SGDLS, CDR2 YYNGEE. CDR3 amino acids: CASSVAGQTDTQYF. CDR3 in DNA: TGTGCCAGCAGCGTAGCAGGTCAGACAGATACGCAGTATTTT.

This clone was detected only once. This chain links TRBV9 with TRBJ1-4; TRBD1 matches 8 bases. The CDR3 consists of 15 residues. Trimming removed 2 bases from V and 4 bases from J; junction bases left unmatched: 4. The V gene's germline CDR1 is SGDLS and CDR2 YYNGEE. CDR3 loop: CASSVGTGDNEKLFF. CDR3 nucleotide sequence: TGTGCCAGCAGCGTGGGGACAGGCGATAATGAAAAACTGTTTTTT.

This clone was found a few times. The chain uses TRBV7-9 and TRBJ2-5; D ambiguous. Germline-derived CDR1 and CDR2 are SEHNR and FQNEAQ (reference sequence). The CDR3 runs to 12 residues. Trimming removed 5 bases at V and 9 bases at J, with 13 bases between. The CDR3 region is CASSDGHGSQYF. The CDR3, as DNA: TGTGCCAGCAGCGATGGGCACGGGTCCCAGTACTTC. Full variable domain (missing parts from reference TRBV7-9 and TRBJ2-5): DTGVSQNPRHKITKRGQNVTFRCDPISEHNRLYWYRQTLGQGPEFLTYFQNEAQLEKSRLLSDRFSAERPKGSFSTLEIQRTEQGDSAMYLCASSDGHGSQYFGPGTRLLVL.

CDR3 sequence (DNA): TGCGCCAGCAGCTCGGACAGTTTTGACTGGGGCGAGCAGTACTTC. Protein: CASSSDSFDWGEQYF. The rearrangement links TRBV5-1 to TRBJ2-7, with D perhaps matching TRBD1 (6 bases). There are 15 residues in the CDR3. CDR1 is SGHRS, CDR2 YFSETQ, per germline. Trimming took off 3 bases at V and 6 bases at J, with 19 bases between the two ends. The whole variable domain, filled in from reference TRBV5-1 and TRBJ2-7, reads KAGVTQTPRYLIKTRGQQVTLSCSPISGHRSVSWYQQTPGQGLQFLFEYFSETQRNKGNFPGRFSGRQFSNSRSEMNVSTLELGDSALYLCASSSDSFDWGEQYFGPGTRLTVT.

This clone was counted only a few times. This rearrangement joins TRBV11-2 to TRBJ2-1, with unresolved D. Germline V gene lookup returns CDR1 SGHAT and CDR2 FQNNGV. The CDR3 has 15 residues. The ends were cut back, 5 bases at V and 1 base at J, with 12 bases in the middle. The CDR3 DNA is TGTGCCAGCAGCGCAAATCCCGTTTCCTACAATGAGCAGTTCTTC. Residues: CASSANPVSYNEQFF.

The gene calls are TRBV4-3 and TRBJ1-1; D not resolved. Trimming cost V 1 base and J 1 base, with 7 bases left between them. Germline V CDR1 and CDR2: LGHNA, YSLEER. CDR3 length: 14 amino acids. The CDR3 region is CASSQGPSNTEAFF. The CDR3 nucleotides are TGCGCCAGCAGCCAAGGCCCATCGAACACTGAAGCTTTCTTT.

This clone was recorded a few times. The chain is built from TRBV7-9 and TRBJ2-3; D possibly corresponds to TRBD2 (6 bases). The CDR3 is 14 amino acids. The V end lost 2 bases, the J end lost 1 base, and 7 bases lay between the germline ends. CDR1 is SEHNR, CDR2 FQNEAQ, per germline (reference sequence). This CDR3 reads CASSLTGGTDTQYF. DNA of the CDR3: TGTGCCAGCAGCTTAACGGGGGGCACAGATACGCAGTATTTT.

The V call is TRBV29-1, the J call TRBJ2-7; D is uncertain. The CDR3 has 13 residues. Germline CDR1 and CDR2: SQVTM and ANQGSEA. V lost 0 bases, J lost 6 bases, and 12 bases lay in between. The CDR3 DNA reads TGCAGCGTTGAAGATCGATCCGGGTCCGAGCAGTACTTC. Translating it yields CSVEDRSGSEQYF.

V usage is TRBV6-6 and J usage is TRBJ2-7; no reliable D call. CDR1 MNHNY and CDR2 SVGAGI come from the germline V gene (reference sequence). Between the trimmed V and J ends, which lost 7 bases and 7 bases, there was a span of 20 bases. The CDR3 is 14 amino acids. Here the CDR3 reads CASTLMEGSGEQYF. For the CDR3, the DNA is TGTGCCAGCACTCTAATGGAAGGTTCGGGTGAGCAGTACTTC.

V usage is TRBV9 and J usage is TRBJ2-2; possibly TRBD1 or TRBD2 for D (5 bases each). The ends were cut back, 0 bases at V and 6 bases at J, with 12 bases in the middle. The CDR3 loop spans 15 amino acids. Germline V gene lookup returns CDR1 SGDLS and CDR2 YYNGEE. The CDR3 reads CASSVASWGSGELFF. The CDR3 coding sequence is TGTGCCAGCAGCGTAGCGTCATGGGGGTCCGGGGAGCTGTTTTTT.

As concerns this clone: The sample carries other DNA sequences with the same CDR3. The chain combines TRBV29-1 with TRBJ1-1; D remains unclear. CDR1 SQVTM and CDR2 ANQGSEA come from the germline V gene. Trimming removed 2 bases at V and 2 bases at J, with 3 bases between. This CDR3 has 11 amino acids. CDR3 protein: CSVERNTEAFF. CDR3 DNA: TGCAGCGTTGAACGTAACACTGAAGCTTTCTTT.

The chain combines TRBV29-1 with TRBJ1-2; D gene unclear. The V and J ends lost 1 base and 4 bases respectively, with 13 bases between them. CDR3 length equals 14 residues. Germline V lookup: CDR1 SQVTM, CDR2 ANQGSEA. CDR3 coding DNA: TGCAGCGTTGAAGGGTCGACGGAGTCCTATGGCTACACCTTC. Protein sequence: CSVEGSTESYGYTF.